The 19 T cell receptor beta chains below come from one sample, sequenced in a study of cytomegalovirus exposure and HLA in healthy donors. The PCR made use of 60 Vbeta and 13 Jbeta primers. Measured with immunoSEQ multiplex PCR; TCRdb has only the in-frame clones, and not every one. The sample records roughly 240,000 clones, roughly 82% being singletons. The specimen sequenced was PBMCs. The receptors stem from a woman in her 40s in good health and CMV-seropositive.

This chain uses TRBV18 with TRBJ1-2, with 10 bases that match TRBD1. Germline V gene data show CDR1 as KGHSH and CDR2 as LQKENI. This CDR3 is built from 16 residues. The V segment lost 3 bases and the J segment 6 bases; nucleotides outside the gene matches: 10. In nucleotides, the CDR3 is TGTGCCAGCTCACCCGAACGACAGGGGGCGCGAAATGGCTACACCTTC. It codes for CASSPERQGARNGYTF.

This clone has just a few counts. Other DNA sequences in this specimen translate into the identical CDR3. The rearrangement joins TRBV6-5 to TRBJ1-1, with a weak D call TRBD1 (5 bases). The CDR3 has 15 amino acids. Germline loops: CDR1 MNHEY, CDR2 SVGAGI. V shed 0 bases and J shed 1 base, with 9 bases lying between them. The CDR3 bases are TGTGCCAGCAGTTACTCTTCCCAGGGGAACACTGAAGCTTTCTTT. It yields the protein CASSYSSQGNTEAFF.

The chain couples TRBV5-4 to TRBJ2-7, with 7 bases that match TRBD1. The CDR3 runs to 16 residues. The germline V gene has CDR1 SGHNT and CDR2 YYREEE (reference sequence). The J segment lost 0 bases and the V segment lost 5 bases, leaving 11 bases of the junction unmatched. The CDR3 loop reads CASSPGGGQYSYEQYF. CDR3 DNA: TGTGCCAGCAGTCCGGGTGGGGGACAGTACTCCTACGAGCAGTACTTC.

The chain couples TRBV9 to TRBJ2-3, with 7 bases fitting TRBD1. The J segment lost 6 bases and the V segment lost 3 bases, leaving 7 bases of the junction unmatched. The CDR3 extends over 14 amino acids. Per germline, CDR1 SGDLS and CDR2 YYNGEE. Written as DNA, the CDR3 is TGTGCCAGCAGCGCGGGACAGATATGGGATACGCAGTATTTT. This gives the protein CASSAGQIWDTQYF.

The CDR3, as DNA: TGTGCCAGCAAACGTAACGGTGCGGATATCCAAGAGACCCAGTACTTC. Its translation: CASKRNGADIQETQYF. The chain uses TRBV7-6 and TRBJ2-5, with D hard to call. The CDR3 is made up of 16 amino acids. V was shortened by 7 bases and J by 1 base, with 19 bases between the two germline ends. Germline V gene data show CDR1 as SGHVS and CDR2 as FNYEAQ.

The V and J genes are TRBV7-8 and TRBJ2-1, with D perhaps matching TRBD2 (7 bases). V was trimmed by 5 bases and J by 3 bases, leaving 20 bases between them. This CDR3 contains 17 residues. Germline CDR1 is SGHVS and CDR2 is FQNEAQ. The CDR3 nucleotides are TGTGCCAGCAGCCGAGGGGAGGGGGGTTTATTCTACAATGAGCAGTTCTTC. Amino acid sequence: CASSRGEGGLFYNEQFF.

This chain connects TRBV7-2 to TRBJ1-5; possible D gene TRBD1, 5 bases. The germline gives CDR1 SGHTA, CDR2 FQGNSA. This CDR3 has 15 amino acids. V was trimmed by 3 bases and J by 3 bases, leaving 12 bases between them. The CDR3 DNA reads TGTGCCAGCAGCTTTAAAGGGGCTCACAATCAGCCCCAGCATTTT. This sequence encodes CASSFKGAHNQPQHF.

In its sample, this clone was seen once. The V and J genes are TRBV19 and TRBJ2-1; D is unclear. Trimming cost V 5 bases and J 7 bases, with 9 bases left between them. This CDR3 spans 12 amino acids. Germline lookup yields CDR1 LNHDA and CDR2 SQIVND (reference sequence). CDR3 coding DNA: TGTGCCAGTAGTCGGGTGGTGAATGAGCAGTTCTTC. This translates into CASSRVVNEQFF.

V is TRBV7-9 and J is TRBJ2-2; 9 nucleotides line up with TRBD1. The germline gives CDR1 SEHNR, CDR2 FQNEAQ (reference sequence). This CDR3 spans 15 amino acids. The V gene end was trimmed by 8 bases and the J gene end by 3 bases; junction bases not matched to a gene: 7. CDR3 bases: TGTGCCAGCCGGAAGGGGGACAGGGACACCGGGGAGCTGTTTTTT. Amino acid sequence: CASRKGDRDTGELFF.

V gene TRBV6-1 combines with J gene TRBJ2-1, with D uncertain. The CDR3 covers 15 residues. Germline assignment: CDR1 MNHNS and CDR2 SASEGT. Trimming took 4 bases from V and 6 from J, leaving 16 bases between them. CDR3 sequence: CASSGASSVSNEQFF. CDR3 coding DNA: TGTGCCAGCAGTGGTGCGTCCAGCGTTAGCAATGAGCAGTTCTTC.

The genes are TRBV7-6 and TRBJ2-7, with D possibly matching TRBD1 (6 bases). V lost 1 base and J 3 bases, leaving 10 bases between the germline ends. The CDR3 contains 14 residues. CDR1 is SGHVS and CDR2 is FNYEAQ in the germline V gene. CDR3 region: CASSLEQGGYEQYF. CDR3 nucleotide sequence: TGTGCCAGCAGCTTAGAGCAAGGGGGCTACGAGCAGTACTTC.

The chain recombines TRBV29-1 with TRBJ1-3; 9 bases match TRBD1. This CDR3 comprises 13 residues. Trimming at V came to 6 bases and at J to 3 bases, leaving 3 bases not matched to a gene. Germline V gene lookup returns CDR1 SQVTM and CDR2 ANQGSEA. CDR3 protein: CSVGDRVGNTIYF. The CDR3 DNA is TGCAGCGTGGGGGACAGGGTTGGAAACACCATATATTTT.

The chain links TRBV11-3 to TRBJ2-7; perhaps TRBD1 as D (6 bases). The V end lost 6 bases, the J end lost 2 bases, and 14 bases lay between the germline ends. The CDR3 is 14 amino acids. The germline gives CDR1 SGHNT, CDR2 YENEEA. CDR3 in DNA: TGTGCCAGCAGTTTCCACCCAGGGGCCTACGAGCAGTACTTC. It yields the protein CASSFHPGAYEQYF.

The V call is TRBV4-3, the J call TRBJ1-3, with D unresolved. The CDR3 contains 13 residues. Germline V gives CDR1 LGHNA, CDR2 YSLEER. Trimming removed 2 bases from V and 3 bases from J, with 5 bases in between. The CDR3 nucleotides are TGCGCCAGCAGCCAACTTAGTGGAAACACCATATATTTT. This encodes CASSQLSGNTIYF.

This clone came up a few times. This rearrangement joins TRBV19 to TRBJ1-5; 8 bases fit TRBD1. CDR3 size: 14 residues. Germline V gene lookup returns CDR1 LNHDA and CDR2 SQIVND (reference sequence). The junction had 2 bases not matched to a gene; V was cut back by 3 bases and J by 4 bases. The CDR3 loop is CASSMTGANQPQHF. As DNA, the CDR3 is TGTGCCAGTAGTATGACAGGGGCTAATCAGCCCCAGCATTTT.

The chain couples TRBV7-3 to TRBJ2-1; TRBD2 is a possible D gene (6 bases). Germline V CDR1 and CDR2: SGHTA, FQGTGA. The CDR3 is made up of 15 amino acids. V was clipped by 3 bases and J by 4 bases, with 13 bases between them. CDR3 sequence: CASSFYTSPYNEQFF. CDR3 bases: TGTGCCAGCAGCTTTTACACTAGCCCGTACAATGAGCAGTTCTTC.

There are a few counts of this clone. The chain combines TRBV9 with TRBJ2-7; 9 bases align to TRBD1. Per germline, CDR1 SGDLS and CDR2 YYNGEE. There are 15 residues in the CDR3. V lost 2 bases to trimming and J lost 5 bases; unmatched junction nucleotides: 8. Here the CDR3 DNA reads TGTGCCAGCAGCGTCGCGGGGACAGGGAGCAACGAGCAGTACTTC. It is translated as CASSVAGTGSNEQYF. The entire variable domain, with the rest obtained from reference TRBV9 and TRBJ2-7, is as follows: DSGVTQTPKHLITATGQRVTLRCSPRSGDLSVYWYQQSLDQGLQFLIQYYNGEERAKGNILERFSAQQFPDLHSELNLSSLELGDSALYFCASSVAGTGSNEQYFGPGTRLTVT.

This rearrangement joins TRBV9 to TRBJ2-3; tentatively, D is TRBD2 (7 bases). Trimming removed 1 base from V and 4 bases from J, with 16 bases in between. Per the germline V gene, CDR1 is SGDLS and CDR2 is YYNGEE. The CDR3 is 16 residues long. CDR3 sequence (DNA): TGTGCCAGCAGCGTAAGGAGGGAGGGGGGGGCAGATACGCAGTATTTT. Residues: CASSVRREGGADTQYF. Drawing the rest from reference TRBV9 and TRBJ2-3, the complete variable domain is DSGVTQTPKHLITATGQRVTLRCSPRSGDLSVYWYQQSLDQGLQFLIQYYNGEERAKGNILERFSAQQFPDLHSELNLSSLELGDSALYFCASSVRREGGADTQYFGPGTRLTVL.

This clone was recorded only once. V usage is TRBV5-6 and J usage is TRBJ2-5, with 7 nucleotides matching TRBD1. This CDR3 contains 14 residues. Germline-derived CDR1 and CDR2 are SGHDT and YYEEEE. The trim removed 3 bases at V and 6 bases at J, leaving 8 bases unmatched. The CDR3 sequence is CASSSADRVKTQYF. In DNA, the CDR3 is TGTGCCAGCAGCTCGGCCGACAGGGTCAAGACCCAGTACTTC.